A single sample is the source of the 2 T cell receptor beta chains below, sequenced in a study of T-cell memory formation after mild COVID-19. Using its own MiXCR run on the 5' RACE reads, TCRdb lists one record per CDR3 protein. This sample has under 450,000 distinct CDR3 sequences, with roughly a quarter found just once. The sample taken for sequencing was PBMCs or a T cell subset sorted from them (not recorded which). The receptors shown here come from an adult woman who had mild COVID-19 (a few samples of this study predate the infection). Cell type and time point are not known.

The V and J genes are TRBV5-6 and TRBJ2-5; 7 bases agree with TRBD1. This CDR3 region has 14 residues. Trimming removed 2 bases from V and 3 bases from J; junction bases left unmatched: 4. CDR1 and CDR2 from the germline V gene are SGHDT and YYEEEE. The CDR3 DNA reads as TGTGCCAGCAGCTTACAGGGGCCGAAAGAGACCCAGTACTTC. Translated, it gives CASSLQGPKETQYF.

This clonotype was detected only a few times. The chain combines TRBV5-1 with TRBJ2-7; D perhaps matches TRBD2 (6 bases). There are 14 residues in the CDR3. Germline CDR1 and CDR2: SGHRS and YFSETQ. The V end was cut by 4 bases, the J end by 6 bases, with 17 bases between. The DNA for the CDR3 is TGCGCCAGCAGCCCGCAGGGAGGACGGCGCGAGCAGTACTTC. Translating it yields CASSPQGGRREQYF.